These 30 T cell receptor beta chains were sequenced from one sample in a study of CD8 T cells in ankylosing spondylitis (dated by TCRdb to 2016 to 2017). Here is what the overall study found, with its caveats: Blood from ankylosing spondylitis patients appeared to be characterized by a TCR beta motif made up of seven or eight highly homologous amino acid variants.

What these receptors recognize is not known. Library preparation employed 5' RACE. TCRdb shows the sequencer as Illumina HiSeq 2500. TCRdb trimmed public reads at Q25 via fastp, called clones via MiXCR and kept in-frame beta chains. CDR3 protein sequences are deduplicated, and each keeps its most common genes and DNA. The sample has over 450,000 distinct CDR3 sequences on record, roughly 13% of them singletons. The top ten hold about 6.8% of the sample. The sequenced sample was blood, either unsorted or a sorted T cell fraction (not recorded which). These receptors were collected from a male donor with ankylosing spondylitis.

In this sample, this clonotype turned up many times. The chain employs TRBV5-1 and TRBJ2-1, with unresolved D. The CDR3 is 15 amino acids. Deletions cut 0 bases from V and 0 bases from J, with 7 bases between. From germline, CDR1 is SGHRS and CDR2 YFSETQ. CDR3 DNA sequence: TGCGCCAGCAGCTTGGATTCAAGCTCCTACAATGAGCAGTTCTTC. Protein: CASSLDSSSYNEQFF. Full variable domain (missing parts from reference TRBV5-1 and TRBJ2-1): KAGVTQTPRYLIKTRGQQVTLSCSPISGHRSVSWYQQTPGQGLQFLFEYFSETQRNKGNFPGRFSGRQFSNSRSEMNVSTLELGDSALYLCASSLDSSSYNEQFFGPGTRLTVL.

The chain is built from TRBV5-1 and TRBJ1-4, with 9 bases matching TRBD1. Trimming at V came to 4 bases and at J to 7 bases, leaving 8 bases not matched to a gene. The CDR3 consists of 15 residues. Germline CDR1 is SGHRS and CDR2 is YFSETQ. The CDR3 nucleotides are TGCGCCAGCAGCCGAGGACAGGGGATCGGTGAAAAACTGTTTTTT. Its translation: CASSRGQGIGEKLFF.

V usage is TRBV18 and J usage is TRBJ2-1; the match to TRBD2 covers 8 bases. Germline V gene sequence: CDR1 KGHSH, CDR2 LQKENI. The J segment lost 7 bases and the V segment lost 3 bases, leaving 11 bases of the junction unmatched. The CDR3 runs to 16 residues. CDR3 protein: CASSPIPLAGTNEQFF. Written as DNA, the CDR3 is TGTGCCAGCTCACCCATACCCCTAGCGGGTACGAATGAGCAGTTCTTC.

This clonotype showed up just a few times. The V gene is TRBV3-1, the J gene TRBJ2-1; 7 bases line up with TRBD2. The CDR3 has 13 residues. V lost 3 bases to trimming and J lost 8 bases; unmatched junction nucleotides: 4. From germline, CDR1 is LGHDT and CDR2 YNNKEL (reference sequence). Written as DNA, the CDR3 is TGTGCCAGCAGCCATACTAGCGTCGATGAGCAGTTCTTC. It encodes CASSHTSVDEQFF.

This chain joins TRBV6-1 and TRBJ2-5; weak D call: TRBD2 (6 bases). Germline V gene sequence: CDR1 MNHNS, CDR2 SASEGT. CDR3 length: 16 residues. Deletions cut 8 bases from V and 5 bases from J, with 24 bases between. The CDR3 protein is CASSPRRAGRIETQYF. The CDR3 DNA reads as TGTGCCAGCTCCCCCCGGAGGGCAGGGAGAATCGAGACCCAGTACTTC.

V is TRBV12-3 or TRBV12-4 and J is TRBJ1-5; tentative D call: TRBD1 (6 bases). V gave up 6 bases and J gave up 4 bases, with 13 bases separating them. The CDR3 has 14 residues. CDR3 amino acids: CASRVEQGNQPQHF. CDR3 nucleotide sequence: TGTGCCAGCAGGGTAGAACAGGGAAATCAGCCCCAGCATTTT.

The table lists this clonotype with a few counts. The chain carries TRBV20-1 and TRBJ2-4; D gene ambiguous. V was trimmed by 7 bases and J by 6 bases, leaving 13 bases between them. Germline V lookup: CDR1 DFQATT, CDR2 SNEGSKA (reference sequence). This CDR3 region has 12 residues. This CDR3 is CSVTSPGNIQYF. In nucleotides, the CDR3 is TGCAGTGTAACCTCCCCGGGAAACATTCAGTACTTC.

In this sample, this clonotype turned up many times. This chain connects TRBV5-6 to TRBJ2-1; TRBD1 matches at 8 bases. The CDR3 length is 15 residues. V dropped 4 bases and J dropped 0; count of bases not matched to a gene: 3. Per germline, CDR1 SGHDT and CDR2 YYEEEE. For the CDR3, the DNA is TGTGCCAGCAGCGAAACAGGGGGCTCCTACAATGAGCAGTTCTTC. This encodes CASSETGGSYNEQFF.

The table lists this clonotype with a few counts. The chain is built from TRBV7-9 and TRBJ2-5; 11 nucleotides line up with TRBD1. V trimming: 0 bases; J trimming: 6 bases; junction bases outside the gene matches: 9. The CDR3 is made up of 17 amino acids. Germline assignment: CDR1 SEHNR and CDR2 FQNEAQ (reference sequence). As DNA, the CDR3 is TGTGCCAGCAGCTTAGCGGCGGGACAGGGGGTGATGAAGACCCAGTACTTC. Its protein is CASSLAAGQGVMKTQYF.

CDR3 nucleotide sequence: TGCAGTGCTAGAGAACTAGCGGGAGCAGAGACCCAGTACTTC. The encoded protein is CSARELAGAETQYF. The chain combines TRBV20-1 with TRBJ2-5; TRBD2 matches 11 bases. The V segment lost 0 bases and the J segment 4 bases; nucleotides outside the gene matches: 1. The CDR3 contains 14 residues. Looked up from germline, CDR1 is DFQATT and CDR2 is SNEGSKA (reference sequence).

This clonotype was found a few times. J is TRBJ2-2 and V is TRBV20-1; 9 positions match TRBD2. Germline V CDR1 and CDR2: DFQATT, SNEGSKA (reference sequence). V lost 1 base to trimming and J lost 5 bases; unmatched junction nucleotides: 8. The CDR3 sequence is 16 residues long. The chain's CDR3 is CSARGGSGRITGELFF. CDR3 DNA: TGCAGTGCTAGAGGGGGTAGCGGGAGAATAACCGGGGAGCTGTTTTTT.

This clonotype appeared a few times. The chain employs TRBV5-5 and TRBJ2-5; no definite D call. Germline V gene lookup returns CDR1 SGHKS and CDR2 YYEKEE (reference sequence). V was clipped by 4 bases and J by 2 bases, with 12 bases between them. CDR3 size: 14 residues. The CDR3 DNA is TGTGCCAGCAGCCACTTAGCTTATCAAGAGACCCAGTACTTC. Its translation is CASSHLAYQETQYF.

This chain joins TRBV27 and TRBJ2-6; the match to TRBD1 covers 9 bases. Losses at the gene ends were 7 bases for V and 2 bases for J; bases not matched to a gene: 9. CDR3 length: 17 residues. Germline V gene lookup returns CDR1 MNHEY and CDR2 SMNVEV (reference sequence). The CDR3 loop reads CASTTRTGEAGANVLTF. CDR3 DNA: TGTGCCAGCACCACCCGGACAGGGGAGGCTGGGGCCAACGTCCTGACTTTC.

V and J are TRBV20-1 and TRBJ1-1; no reliable D call. In germline, CDR1 is DFQATT, CDR2 SNEGSKA (reference sequence). V dropped 6 bases and J dropped 1 base, with 15 bases sitting between them. The CDR3 runs to 14 residues. The CDR3 nucleotides read TGCAGTGCCACGTCAGCAAGGAGGAACACTGAAGCTTTCTTT. It specifies CSATSARRNTEAFF.

This clonotype was seen ten or more times. The J gene is TRBJ1-2, the V gene TRBV12-3 or TRBV12-4; maybe TRBD1 (6 bases). V dropped 5 bases and J dropped 7 bases, with 20 bases sitting between them. The CDR3 runs to 15 residues. The CDR3 reads CASSPRLLQGGGYTF. The CDR3 DNA follows: TGTGCCAGCAGTCCCCGTCTATTACAGGGAGGTGGCTACACCTTC.

The sample holds a few counts of this clonotype. This chain links TRBV7-8 with TRBJ1-1; TRBD1 is a possible D gene (6 bases). There are 15 residues in the CDR3. Per germline, CDR1 SGHVS and CDR2 FQNEAQ. V was clipped by 5 bases and J by 5 bases, with 18 bases between them. The DNA for the CDR3 is TGTGCCAGCAGCGCGCCCACGAGGGGGAGAACTGAAGCTTTCTTT. Protein sequence: CASSAPTRGRTEAFF. Together with reference TRBV7-8 and TRBJ1-1, the CDR3 gives the full variable domain: GAGVSQSPRYKVAKRGQDVALRCDPISGHVSLFWYQQALGQGPEFLTYFQNEAQLDKSGLPSDRFFAERPEGSVSTLKIQRTQQEDSAVYLCASSAPTRGRTEAFFGQGTRLTVV.

V gene TRBV11-2 combines with J gene TRBJ2-1; D uncertain. Germline CDR1 SGHAT, CDR2 FQNNGV. The CDR3 length is 18 residues. The V end was cut by 6 bases, the J end by 6 bases, with 27 bases between. CDR3 DNA sequence: TGTGCCAGCAGTCGGAGACGCTCCGGTGGGAAGTTGGGCAATGAGCAGTTCTTC. It specifies CASSRRRSGGKLGNEQFF.

The gene calls are TRBV27 and TRBJ1-6, with 11 positions matching TRBD1. CDR3 length: 15 residues. Germline trimming cut 6 bases from V and 8 bases from J; bases unmatched to any gene: 6. Germline CDR1 is MNHEY and CDR2 is SMNVEV (reference sequence). The CDR3, as DNA: TGTGCCAGCAGGGGGACAGGGGGTTTTTATTCACCCCTCCACTTT. It specifies CASRGTGGFYSPLHF.

This clonotype was seen only a few times. The CDR3 DNA reads as TGTGCCAGCAGCTTACAGGCAGGGGCTAGAGAGACCCAGTACTTC. Translated, it gives CASSLQAGARETQYF. J is TRBJ2-5 and V is TRBV7-2; the D gene is possibly TRBD1 (6 bases). Germline CDR1 and CDR2: SGHTA and FQGNSA. This CDR3 region has 15 residues. V lost 2 bases, J lost 4 bases, and 14 bases lay in between. The full variable domain, completed using reference TRBV7-2 and TRBJ2-5, is GAGVSQSPSNKVTEKGKDVELRCDPISGHTALYWYRQSLGQGLEFLIYFQGNSAPDKSGLPSDRFSAERTGGSVSTLTIQRTQQEDSAVYLCASSLQAGARETQYFGPGTRLLVL.

The chain is built from TRBV28 and TRBJ1-4; a weak D match, TRBD1 (5 bases). The CDR3 contains 14 residues. Germline V gene sequence: CDR1 MDHEN, CDR2 SYDVKM. V was pared by 6 bases and J by 7 bases, with 15 bases between. CDR3 region: CASRPRGPSEKLFF. The CDR3 DNA reads as TGTGCCAGCAGACCGCGGGGCCCAAGTGAAAAACTGTTTTTT.

This clonotype was observed at least ten times. This chain uses TRBV5-1 with TRBJ1-3; D not resolved. The germline V gene encodes CDR1 SGHRS and CDR2 YFSETQ. The CDR3 runs to 15 residues. Trimming pared 0 bases from V and 1 base from J, leaving 8 bases between. The CDR3 loop is CASSLAEGSGNTIYF. CDR3 in DNA: TGCGCCAGCAGCTTGGCCGAGGGATCTGGAAACACCATATATTTT.

There are a few counts of this clonotype. The J gene is TRBJ2-7, the V gene TRBV20-1; 7 bases are shared with TRBD2. Germline V gives CDR1 DFQATT, CDR2 SNEGSKA (reference sequence). There are 12 residues in the CDR3. Here the CDR3 reads CGLVGRLYEQYF. Written as DNA, the CDR3 is TGCGGCTTAGTCGGGAGGCTCTACGAGCAGTACTTC.

This sequence joins TRBV20-1 and TRBJ2-7, with D perhaps matching TRBD2 (5 bases). CDR1 and CDR2 from the germline V gene are DFQATT and SNEGSKA (reference sequence). The CDR3 sequence is 12 residues long. V was clipped by 3 bases and J by 7 bases, with 13 bases between them. CDR3 DNA: TGCAGTGCTAGTTTGGGGTCGGGGGAGCAGTACGTC. Its translation is CSASLGSGEQYV.

A few counts support this clonotype. The chain employs TRBV2 and TRBJ2-5; D possibly corresponds to TRBD2 (6 bases). CDR3 size: 14 residues. Germline V gene data show CDR1 as SNHLY and CDR2 as FYNNEI. V was trimmed by 6 bases and J by 7 bases, leaving 18 bases between them. CDR3 in amino acids: CASSYQSGYGTQYF. In nucleotides, the CDR3 is TGTGCCAGCAGCTATCAAAGCGGGTACGGGACCCAGTACTTC.

The chain has TRBV19 and TRBJ1-1; no clear D gene. Trimming took off 1 base at V and 0 bases at J, with 3 bases between the two ends. The CDR3 spans 13 residues. Germline CDR1 LNHDA, CDR2 SQIVND (reference sequence). The CDR3 loop reads CASSIAVNTEAFF. The CDR3 bases are TGTGCCAGTAGTATAGCAGTGAACACTGAAGCTTTCTTT. Full variable domain (rest looked up from reference TRBV19 and TRBJ1-1): DGGITQSPKYLFRKEGQNVTLSCEQNLNHDAMYWYRQDPGQGLRLIYYSQIVNDFQKGDIAEGYSVSREKKESFPLTVTSAQKNPTAFYLCASSIAVNTEAFFGQGTRLTVV.

CDR3 sequence (DNA): TGTGCCAGCAGCCTAAGCCTCCGGGACAGGGTAGGAGAGACCCAGTACTTC. Translating it yields CASSLSLRDRVGETQYF. The chain is built from TRBV7-9 and TRBJ2-5; 9 bases are a match to TRBD1. Germline V gene data show CDR1 as SEHNR and CDR2 as FQNEAQ (reference sequence). The length of the CDR3 is 17 residues. Trimming removed 5 bases from V and 4 bases from J; junction bases left unmatched: 14.

There are a few counts of this clonotype. This chain uses TRBV6-6 with TRBJ2-7; the match to TRBD1 covers 7 bases. V gave up 4 bases and J gave up 5 bases; unmatched junction bases: 5. The CDR3 length is 13 residues. The germline V gene has CDR1 MNHNY and CDR2 SVGAGI (reference sequence). CDR3 region: CASSLDRIHEQYF. The CDR3 nucleotides are TGTGCCAGCAGTTTGGACAGGATCCACGAGCAGTACTTC.

This clonotype has only a few counts. For the CDR3, the DNA is TGCAGTGCGGCACTAGCGGGAGCCTACGAGCAGTACTTC. This encodes CSAALAGAYEQYF. The chain has TRBV20-1 and TRBJ2-7; 11 nucleotides align to TRBD2. The J segment lost 2 bases and the V segment lost 6 bases, leaving 3 bases of the junction unmatched. The length of the CDR3 is 13 residues. CDR1 and CDR2 (germline): DFQATT, SNEGSKA (reference sequence).

This clonotype was seen ten or more times. The chain carries TRBV5-1 and TRBJ1-6; tentative D call: TRBD1 (5 bases). Trimming stripped 0 bases from V and 8 bases from J, with 12 bases between. CDR3 length: 15 amino acids. The V gene's germline CDR1 is SGHRS and CDR2 YFSETQ. As DNA, the CDR3 is TGCGCCAGCAGCTTGGGACAGAGACTTGATTCACCCCTCCACTTT. Protein sequence: CASSLGQRLDSPLHF.

This chain links TRBV20-1 with TRBJ2-2; TRBD2 agrees at 11 bases. The CDR3 spans 14 residues. From germline, CDR1 is DFQATT and CDR2 SNEGSKA (reference sequence). Trimming removed 6 bases from V and 7 bases from J; junction bases left unmatched: 7. CDR3 coding DNA: TGCAGTGCCCTGACTAGCGGGACGGACGGGGAGCTGTTTTTT. This codes for CSALTSGTDGELFF.